Below, one T cell receptor (beta chain) is given with its context. These data originate in a study of blood T cell repertoires in COVID-19. Overall study context: Italy, Spain and the United States were the sources of the convalescent and acute COVID-19 samples. T cells, B-cell-depleted T cells, or PBMCs provided the cDNA or gDNA that served as material.

Source study methods: Amplification with reference gene primers provided the estimates of nucleated cell counts. TCRdb's table, derived via immunoSEQ multiplex PCR, lists solely in-frame clones and lacks some. The DNA gave D and trimming, while V, J and clone size come from that table. The sample consists of about 110,000 clones, nearly 90% of them appearing once. Germline assignment: CDR1 SNHLY and CDR2 FYNNEI. This CDR3 region has 15 residues. Trimming removed 4 bases from V and 2 bases from J, with 9 bases in between. The receptor's source is a human donor in a cohort sampled during active COVID-19. Sequencing was done on a sample of peripheral blood. The chain is built from TRBV2 and TRBJ2-6; D may be TRBD1 (6 bases). In nucleotides, the CDR3 is TGTGCCAGCAGTGTAGAGGGGGCTGGGGCCAACGTCCTGACTTTC. This encodes CASSVEGAGANVLTF.